This T cell receptor beta chain was recovered during a study of immune heterogeneity within non-small cell lung tumors. For the study at large: The tumor set comprised a handful of squamous cell carcinomas and 9 to 10 non-squamous carcinomas (plus 1 not otherwise specified).

General observations from the study: The study found high-frequency T-cell receptor beta clonotypes largely distinct between individual patients.

The starting template was genomic DNA from bulk tumor, around 660 ng per sample. Surgery yielded several widely spaced biopsies per primary tumor. Curative operations were performed on patients who had untreated, newly diagnosed non-small cell lung cancer. TCR beta CDR3 was amplified by multiplex PCR, first round approximately 9 cycles, 32 V and 13 J primers. TCRdb used MiXCR to reprocess the multiplex PCR reads, holding one entry per CDR3 protein. Here the sample spans 2,000 or so distinct CDR3 sequences, roughly 30% being singletons. Trimming stripped 4 bases from V and 1 base from J, with 11 bases between. CDR3 length: 14 residues. CDR1 and CDR2 from the germline V gene are MNHEY and SMNVEV (reference sequence). In its sample, this clonotype is medium-sized (0.01 to 0.1%). Its cognate antigen is unknown.

Source material: lung tumor tissue. The chain is built from TRBV27 and TRBJ2-7; D gene uncertain. The sequence was obtained from a woman aged 45-59 years with non-small cell lung cancer. The CDR3 DNA sequence: TGTGCCAGCAGTTCCGGTTTAGCTTCCTACGAGCAGTACTTC. Its protein is CASSSGLASYEQYF.